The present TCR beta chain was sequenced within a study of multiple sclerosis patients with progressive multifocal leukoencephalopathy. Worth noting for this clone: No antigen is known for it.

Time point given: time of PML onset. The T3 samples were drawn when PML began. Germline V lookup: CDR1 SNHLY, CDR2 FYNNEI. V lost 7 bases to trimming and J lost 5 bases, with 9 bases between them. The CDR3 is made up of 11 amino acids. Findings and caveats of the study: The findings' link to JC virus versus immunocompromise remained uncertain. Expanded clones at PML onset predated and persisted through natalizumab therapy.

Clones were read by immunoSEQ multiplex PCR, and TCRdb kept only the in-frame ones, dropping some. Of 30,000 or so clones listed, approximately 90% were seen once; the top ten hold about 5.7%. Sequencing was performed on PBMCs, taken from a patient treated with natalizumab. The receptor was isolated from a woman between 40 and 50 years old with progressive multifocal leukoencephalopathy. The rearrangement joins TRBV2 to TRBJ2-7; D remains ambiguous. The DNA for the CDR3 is TGTGCCAGCACCGCCTTCCACGAGCAGTACTTC. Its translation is CASTAFHEQYF.